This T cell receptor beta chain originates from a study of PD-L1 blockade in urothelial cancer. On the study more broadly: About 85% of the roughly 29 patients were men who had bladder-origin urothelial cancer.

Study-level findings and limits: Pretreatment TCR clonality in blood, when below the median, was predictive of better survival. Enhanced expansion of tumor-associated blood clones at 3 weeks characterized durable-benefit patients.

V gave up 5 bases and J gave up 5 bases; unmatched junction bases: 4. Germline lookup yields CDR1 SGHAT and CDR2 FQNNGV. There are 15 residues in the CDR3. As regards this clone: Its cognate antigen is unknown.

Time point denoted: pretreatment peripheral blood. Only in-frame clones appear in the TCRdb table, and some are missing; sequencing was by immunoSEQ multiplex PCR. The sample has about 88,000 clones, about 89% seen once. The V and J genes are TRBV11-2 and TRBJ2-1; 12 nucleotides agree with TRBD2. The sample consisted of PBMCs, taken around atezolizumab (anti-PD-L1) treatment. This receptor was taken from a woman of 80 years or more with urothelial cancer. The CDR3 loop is CASSERLAGDNEQFF. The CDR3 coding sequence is TGTGCCAGCAGCGAAAGACTAGCGGGAGACAATGAGCAGTTCTTC.